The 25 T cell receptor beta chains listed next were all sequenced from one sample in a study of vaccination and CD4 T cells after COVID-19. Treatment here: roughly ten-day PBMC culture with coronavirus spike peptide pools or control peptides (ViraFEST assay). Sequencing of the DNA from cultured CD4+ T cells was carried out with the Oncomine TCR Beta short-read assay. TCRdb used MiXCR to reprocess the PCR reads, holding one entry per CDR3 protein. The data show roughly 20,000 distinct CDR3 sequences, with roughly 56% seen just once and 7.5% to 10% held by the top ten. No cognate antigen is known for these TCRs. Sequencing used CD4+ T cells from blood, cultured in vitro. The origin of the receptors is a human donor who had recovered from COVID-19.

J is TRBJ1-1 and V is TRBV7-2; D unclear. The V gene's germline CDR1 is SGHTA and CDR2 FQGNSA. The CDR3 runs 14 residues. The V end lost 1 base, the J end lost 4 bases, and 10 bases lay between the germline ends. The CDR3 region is CASSLESASTEAFF. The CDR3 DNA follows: TGTGCCAGCAGCTTAGAGAGTGCGAGCACTGAAGCTTTCTTT.

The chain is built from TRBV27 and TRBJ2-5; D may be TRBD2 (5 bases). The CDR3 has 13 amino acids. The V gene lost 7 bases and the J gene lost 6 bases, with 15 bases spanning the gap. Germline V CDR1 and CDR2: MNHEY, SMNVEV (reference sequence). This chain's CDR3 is CASTPSTGKTQYF. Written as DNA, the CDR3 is TGTGCCAGCACTCCGAGCACGGGGAAGACCCAGTACTTC.

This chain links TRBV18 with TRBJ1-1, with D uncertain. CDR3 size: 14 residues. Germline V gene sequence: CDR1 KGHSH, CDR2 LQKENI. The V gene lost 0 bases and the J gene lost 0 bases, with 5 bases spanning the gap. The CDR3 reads CASSPPGLNTEAFF. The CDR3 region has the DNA TGTGCCAGCTCACCACCAGGGCTGAACACTGAAGCTTTCTTT.

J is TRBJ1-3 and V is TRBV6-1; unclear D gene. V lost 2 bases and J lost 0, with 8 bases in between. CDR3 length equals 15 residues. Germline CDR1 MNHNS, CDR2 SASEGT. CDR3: CASSENTNSGNTIYF. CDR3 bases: TGTGCCAGCAGTGAAAACACCAACTCTGGAAACACCATATATTTT.

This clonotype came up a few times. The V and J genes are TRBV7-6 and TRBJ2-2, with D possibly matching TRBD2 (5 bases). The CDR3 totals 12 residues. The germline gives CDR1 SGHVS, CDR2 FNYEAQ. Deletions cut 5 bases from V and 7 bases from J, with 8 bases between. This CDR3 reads CASSNRGGELFF. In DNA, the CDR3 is TGTGCCAGCAGCAATCGGGGCGGGGAGCTGTTTTTT.

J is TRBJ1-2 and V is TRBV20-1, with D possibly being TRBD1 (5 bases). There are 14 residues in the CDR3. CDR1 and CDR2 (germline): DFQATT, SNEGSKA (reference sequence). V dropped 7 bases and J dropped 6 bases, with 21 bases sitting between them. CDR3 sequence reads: CSVTSRRGADGYTF. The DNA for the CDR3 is TGCAGTGTTACATCCCGTCGGGGCGCGGATGGCTACACCTTC.

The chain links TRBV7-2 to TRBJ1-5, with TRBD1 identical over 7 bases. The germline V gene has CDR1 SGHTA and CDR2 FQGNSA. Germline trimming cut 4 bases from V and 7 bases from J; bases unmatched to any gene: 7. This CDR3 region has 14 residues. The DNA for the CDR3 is TGTGCCAGCAGCTGGCTAACAGGGGACCAGCCCCAGCATTTT. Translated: CASSWLTGDQPQHF.

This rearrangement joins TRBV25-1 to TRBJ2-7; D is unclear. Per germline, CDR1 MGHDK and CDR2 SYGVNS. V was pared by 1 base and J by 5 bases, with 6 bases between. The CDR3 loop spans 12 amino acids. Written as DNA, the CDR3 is TGTGCCAGCAGTGAATTCTTCAACGAGCAGTACTTC. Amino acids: CASSEFFNEQYF.

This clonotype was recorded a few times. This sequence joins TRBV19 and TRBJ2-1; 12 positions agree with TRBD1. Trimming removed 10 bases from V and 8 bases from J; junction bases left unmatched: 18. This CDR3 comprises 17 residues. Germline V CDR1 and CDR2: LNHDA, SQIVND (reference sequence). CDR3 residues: CATRGQGAGSRRYEQFF. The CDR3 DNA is TGTGCCACTAGGGGACAGGGGGCCGGGAGTCGTCGGTATGAGCAGTTCTTC.

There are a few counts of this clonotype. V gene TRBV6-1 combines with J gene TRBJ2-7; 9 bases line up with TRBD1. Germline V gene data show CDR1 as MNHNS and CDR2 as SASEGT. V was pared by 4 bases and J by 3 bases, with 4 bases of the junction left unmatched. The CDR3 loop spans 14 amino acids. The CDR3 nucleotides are TGTGCCAGCAGTGTAGACAGGGGGGACTACGAGCAGTACTTC. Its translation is CASSVDRGDYEQYF.

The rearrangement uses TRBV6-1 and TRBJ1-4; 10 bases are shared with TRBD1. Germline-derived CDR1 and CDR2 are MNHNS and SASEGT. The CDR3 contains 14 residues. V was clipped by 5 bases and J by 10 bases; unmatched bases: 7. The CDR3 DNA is TGTGCCAGCAGTCCGGGACAGGGGCATGGAAAACTGTTTTTT. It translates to CASSPGQGHGKLFF.

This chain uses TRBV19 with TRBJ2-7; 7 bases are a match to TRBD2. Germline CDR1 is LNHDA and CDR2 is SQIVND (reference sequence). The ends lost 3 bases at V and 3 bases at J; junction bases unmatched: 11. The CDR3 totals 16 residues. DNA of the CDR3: TGTGCCAGTAGTATGGCGGGTCCTAGCGGAGGCTACGAGCAGTACTTC. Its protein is CASSMAGPSGGYEQYF.

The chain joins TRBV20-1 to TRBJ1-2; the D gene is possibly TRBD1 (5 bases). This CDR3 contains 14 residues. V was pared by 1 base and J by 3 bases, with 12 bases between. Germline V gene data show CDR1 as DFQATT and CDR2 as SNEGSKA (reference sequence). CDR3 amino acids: CSARVPDTYYGYTF. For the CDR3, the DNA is TGCAGTGCTAGAGTTCCGGACACATACTATGGCTACACCTTC.

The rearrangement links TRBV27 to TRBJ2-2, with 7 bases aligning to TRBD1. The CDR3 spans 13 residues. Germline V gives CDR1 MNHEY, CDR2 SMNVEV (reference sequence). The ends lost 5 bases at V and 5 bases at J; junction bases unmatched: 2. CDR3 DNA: TGTGCCAGCAGTCGACAGGGAACCGGGGAGCTGTTTTTT. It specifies CASSRQGTGELFF.

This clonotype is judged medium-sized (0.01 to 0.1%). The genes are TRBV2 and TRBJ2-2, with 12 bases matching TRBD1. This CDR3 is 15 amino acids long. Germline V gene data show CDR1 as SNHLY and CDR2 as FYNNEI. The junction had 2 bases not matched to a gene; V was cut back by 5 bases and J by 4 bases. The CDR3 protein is CASSPGQGATGELFF. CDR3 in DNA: TGTGCCAGCAGTCCGGGACAGGGGGCCACCGGGGAGCTGTTTTTT.

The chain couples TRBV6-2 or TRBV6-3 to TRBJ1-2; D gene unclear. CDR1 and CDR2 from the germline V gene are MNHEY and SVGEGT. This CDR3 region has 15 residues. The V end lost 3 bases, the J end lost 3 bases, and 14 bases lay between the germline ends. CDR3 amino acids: CASSYLSTRYYGYTF. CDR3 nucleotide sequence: TGTGCCAGCAGTTATCTGTCCACCAGATACTATGGCTACACCTTC.

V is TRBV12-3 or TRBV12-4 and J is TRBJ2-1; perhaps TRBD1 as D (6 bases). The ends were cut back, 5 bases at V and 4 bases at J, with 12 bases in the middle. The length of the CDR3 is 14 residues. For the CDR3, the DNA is TGTGCCAGCAGTCAACAGGGAACTTACAATGAGCAGTTCTTC. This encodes CASSQQGTYNEQFF.

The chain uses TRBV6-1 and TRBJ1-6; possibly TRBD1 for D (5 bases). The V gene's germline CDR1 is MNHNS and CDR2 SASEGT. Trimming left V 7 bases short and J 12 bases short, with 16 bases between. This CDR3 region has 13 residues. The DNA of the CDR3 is TGTGCCAGCAAGACAGCCCCAAGAGGACCCCTCCACTTT. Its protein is CASKTAPRGPLHF.

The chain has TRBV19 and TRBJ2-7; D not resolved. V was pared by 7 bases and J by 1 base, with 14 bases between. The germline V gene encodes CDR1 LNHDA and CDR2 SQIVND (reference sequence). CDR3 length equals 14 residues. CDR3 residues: CASKIRDSSYEQYF. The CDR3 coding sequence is TGTGCCAGTAAAATCCGAGATTCATCCTACGAGCAGTACTTC.

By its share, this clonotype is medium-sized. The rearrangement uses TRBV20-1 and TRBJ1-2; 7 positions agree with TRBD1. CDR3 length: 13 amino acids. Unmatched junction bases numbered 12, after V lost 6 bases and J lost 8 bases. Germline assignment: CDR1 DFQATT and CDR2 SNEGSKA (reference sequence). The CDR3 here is CSAVTGQEHGYTF. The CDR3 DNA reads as TGCAGTGCCGTTACTGGACAGGAACACGGCTACACCTTC.

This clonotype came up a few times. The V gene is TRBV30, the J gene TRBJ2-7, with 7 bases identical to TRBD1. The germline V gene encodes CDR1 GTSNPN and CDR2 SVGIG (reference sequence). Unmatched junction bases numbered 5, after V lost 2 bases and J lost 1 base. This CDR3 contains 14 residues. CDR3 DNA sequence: TGTGCCTGGAGTTATGGACAGGCTTCCTACGAGCAGTACTTC. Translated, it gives CAWSYGQASYEQYF.

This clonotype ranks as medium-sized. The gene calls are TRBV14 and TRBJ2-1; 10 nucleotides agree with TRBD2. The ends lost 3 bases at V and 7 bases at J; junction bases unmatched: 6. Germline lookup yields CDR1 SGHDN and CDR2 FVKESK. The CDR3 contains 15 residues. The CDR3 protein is CASSHGPSGRNEQFF. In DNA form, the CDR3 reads TGTGCCAGCAGCCACGGTCCTAGCGGGAGAAATGAGCAGTTCTTC.

The CDR3 DNA reads TGTGCCAGCAGCTCCCCAGCGGGAGGGGATACGCAGTATTTT. The encoded protein is CASSSPAGGDTQYF. The gene calls are TRBV7-9 and TRBJ2-3, with TRBD2 matching 10 bases. This CDR3 contains 14 residues. CDR1 is SEHNR, CDR2 FQNEAQ, per germline (reference sequence). Trimming took 4 bases from V and 6 from J; bases not matched to a gene: 4.

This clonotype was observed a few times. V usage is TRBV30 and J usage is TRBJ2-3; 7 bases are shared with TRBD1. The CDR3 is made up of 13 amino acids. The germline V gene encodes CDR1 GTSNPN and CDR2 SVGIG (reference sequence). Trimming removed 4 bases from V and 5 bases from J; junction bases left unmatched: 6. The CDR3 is CAWNGQAEDTQYF. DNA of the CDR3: TGTGCCTGGAATGGACAGGCGGAAGATACGCAGTATTTT.

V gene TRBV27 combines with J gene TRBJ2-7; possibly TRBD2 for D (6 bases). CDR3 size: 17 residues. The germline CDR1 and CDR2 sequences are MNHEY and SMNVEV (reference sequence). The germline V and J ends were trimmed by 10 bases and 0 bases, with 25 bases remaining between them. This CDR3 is CATHPVTGGVNSYEQYF. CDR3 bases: TGTGCCACCCATCCGGTTACTGGAGGGGTCAACTCCTACGAGCAGTACTTC.